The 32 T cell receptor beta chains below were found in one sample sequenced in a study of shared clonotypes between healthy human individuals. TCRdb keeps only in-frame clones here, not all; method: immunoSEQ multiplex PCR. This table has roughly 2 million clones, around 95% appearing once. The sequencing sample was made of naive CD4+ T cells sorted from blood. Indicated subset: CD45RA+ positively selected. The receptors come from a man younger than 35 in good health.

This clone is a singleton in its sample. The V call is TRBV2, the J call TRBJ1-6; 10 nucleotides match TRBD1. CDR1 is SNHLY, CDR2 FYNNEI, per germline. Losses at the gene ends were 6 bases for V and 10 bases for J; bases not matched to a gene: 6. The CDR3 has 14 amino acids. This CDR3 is CASRQDRGLSPLHF. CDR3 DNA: TGTGCCAGCAGGCAGGACAGGGGGTTGTCACCCCTCCACTTT.

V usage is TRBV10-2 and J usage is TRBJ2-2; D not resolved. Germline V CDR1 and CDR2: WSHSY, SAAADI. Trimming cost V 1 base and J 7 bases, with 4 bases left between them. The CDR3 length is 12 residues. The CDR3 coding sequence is TGCGCCAGCAGTGAGTACGTCGGGGAGCTGTTTTTT. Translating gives CASSEYVGELFF.

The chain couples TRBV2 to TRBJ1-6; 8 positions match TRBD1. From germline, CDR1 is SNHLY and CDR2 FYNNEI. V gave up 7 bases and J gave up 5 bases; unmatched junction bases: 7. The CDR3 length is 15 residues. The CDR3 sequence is CASIADRANNSPLHF. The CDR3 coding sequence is TGTGCCAGCATCGCGGACAGGGCGAATAATTCACCCCTCCACTTT.

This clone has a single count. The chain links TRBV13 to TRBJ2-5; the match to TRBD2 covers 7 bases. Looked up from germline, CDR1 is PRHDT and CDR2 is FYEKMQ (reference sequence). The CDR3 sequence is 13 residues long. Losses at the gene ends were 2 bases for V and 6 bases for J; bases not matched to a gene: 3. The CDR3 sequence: CASSLTGGQTQYF. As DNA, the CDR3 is TGTGCCAGCAGCTTAACGGGGGGACAGACCCAGTACTTC.

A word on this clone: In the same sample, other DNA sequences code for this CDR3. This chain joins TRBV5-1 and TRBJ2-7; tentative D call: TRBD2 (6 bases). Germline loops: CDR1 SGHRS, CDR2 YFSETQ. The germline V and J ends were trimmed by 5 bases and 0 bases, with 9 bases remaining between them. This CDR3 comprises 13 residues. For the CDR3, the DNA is TGCGCCAGCAGTCCGGAGGGCTCCTACGAGCAGTACTTC. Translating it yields CASSPEGSYEQYF.

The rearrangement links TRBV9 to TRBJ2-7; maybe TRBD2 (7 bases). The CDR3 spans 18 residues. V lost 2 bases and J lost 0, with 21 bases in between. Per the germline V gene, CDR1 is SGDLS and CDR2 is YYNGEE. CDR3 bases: TGTGCCAGCAGCGTTATGTCGACAGGCGGGGGCAACTCCTACGAGCAGTACTTC. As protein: CASSVMSTGGGNSYEQYF.

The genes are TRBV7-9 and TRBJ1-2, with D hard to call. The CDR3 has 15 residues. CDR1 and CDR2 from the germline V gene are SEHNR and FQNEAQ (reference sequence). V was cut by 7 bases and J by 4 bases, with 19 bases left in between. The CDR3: CASTPSLGTSYGYTF. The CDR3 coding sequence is TGTGCCAGCACCCCCTCCCTGGGCACCTCCTATGGCTACACCTTC.

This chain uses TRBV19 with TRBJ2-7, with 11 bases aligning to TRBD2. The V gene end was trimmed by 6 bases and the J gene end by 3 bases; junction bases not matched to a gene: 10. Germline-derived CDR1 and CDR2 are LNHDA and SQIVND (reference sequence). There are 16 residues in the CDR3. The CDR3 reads CASRQTSGALGYEQYF. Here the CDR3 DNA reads TGTGCCAGTAGGCAGACTAGCGGGGCTCTAGGCTACGAGCAGTACTTC. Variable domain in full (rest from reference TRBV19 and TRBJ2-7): DGGITQSPKYLFRKEGQNVTLSCEQNLNHDAMYWYRQDPGQGLRLIYYSQIVNDFQKGDIAEGYSVSREKKESFPLTVTSAQKNPTAFYLCASRQTSGALGYEQYFGPGTRLTVT.

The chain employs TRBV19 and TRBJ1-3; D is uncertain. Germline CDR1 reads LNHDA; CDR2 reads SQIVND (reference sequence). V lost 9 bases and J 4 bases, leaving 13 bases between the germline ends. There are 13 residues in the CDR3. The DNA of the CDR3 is TGTGCCAGCGCAAGGGAGTCCGGAAACACCATATATTTT. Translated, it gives CASARESGNTIYF.

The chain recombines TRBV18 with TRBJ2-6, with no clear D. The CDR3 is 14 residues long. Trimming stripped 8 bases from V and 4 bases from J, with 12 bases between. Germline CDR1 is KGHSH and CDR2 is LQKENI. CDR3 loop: CASDPGLGANVLTF. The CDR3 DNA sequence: TGTGCCAGCGACCCCGGGCTGGGGGCCAACGTCCTGACTTTC. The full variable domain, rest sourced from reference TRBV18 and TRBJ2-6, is NAGVMQNPRHLVRRRGQEARLRCSPMKGHSHVYWYRQLPEEGLKFMVYLQKENIIDESGMPKERFSAEFPKEGPSILRIQQVVRGDSAAYFCASDPGLGANVLTFGAGSRLTVL.

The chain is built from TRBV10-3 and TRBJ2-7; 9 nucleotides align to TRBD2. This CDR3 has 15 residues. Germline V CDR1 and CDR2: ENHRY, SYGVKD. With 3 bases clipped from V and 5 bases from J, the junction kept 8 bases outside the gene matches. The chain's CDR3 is CAISELAGDMDEQYF. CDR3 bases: TGTGCCATCAGTGAATTAGCGGGAGACATGGACGAGCAGTACTTC.

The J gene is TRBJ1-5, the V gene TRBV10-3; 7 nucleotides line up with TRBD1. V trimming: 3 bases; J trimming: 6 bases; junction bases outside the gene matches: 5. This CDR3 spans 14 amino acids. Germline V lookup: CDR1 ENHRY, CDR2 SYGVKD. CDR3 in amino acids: CAISDDRAGQPQHF. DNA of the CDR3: TGTGCCATCAGTGACGACAGGGCGGGTCAGCCCCAGCATTTT.

The CDR3 loop reads CASSLTFYNEQFF. The CDR3 coding sequence is TGTGCCAGCAGCCTCACATTCTACAATGAGCAGTTCTTC. The V and J genes are TRBV11-2 and TRBJ2-1; D not certain. The CDR3 length is 13 residues. Per the germline V gene, CDR1 is SGHAT and CDR2 is FQNNGV. Trimming stripped 5 bases from V and 3 bases from J, with 8 bases between.

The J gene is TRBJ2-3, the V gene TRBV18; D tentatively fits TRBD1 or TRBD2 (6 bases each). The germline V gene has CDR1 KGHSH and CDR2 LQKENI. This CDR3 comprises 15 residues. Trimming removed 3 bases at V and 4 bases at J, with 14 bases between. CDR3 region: CASSPRGGHSDTQYF. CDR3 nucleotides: TGTGCCAGCTCACCCCGAGGGGGGCATTCAGATACGCAGTATTTT.

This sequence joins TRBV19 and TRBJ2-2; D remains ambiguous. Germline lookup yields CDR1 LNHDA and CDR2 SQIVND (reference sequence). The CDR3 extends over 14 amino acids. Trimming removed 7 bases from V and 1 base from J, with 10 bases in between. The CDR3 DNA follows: TGTGCCAGTAACGAAGGCGGGAACACCGGGGAGCTGTTTTTT. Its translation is CASNEGGNTGELFF.

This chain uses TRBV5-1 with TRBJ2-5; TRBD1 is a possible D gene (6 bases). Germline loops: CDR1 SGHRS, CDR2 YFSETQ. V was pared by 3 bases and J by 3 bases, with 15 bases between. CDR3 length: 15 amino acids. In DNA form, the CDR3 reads TGCGCCAGCAGCTACCGACAGGTCCGAAAAGAGACCCAGTACTTC. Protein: CASSYRQVRKETQYF.

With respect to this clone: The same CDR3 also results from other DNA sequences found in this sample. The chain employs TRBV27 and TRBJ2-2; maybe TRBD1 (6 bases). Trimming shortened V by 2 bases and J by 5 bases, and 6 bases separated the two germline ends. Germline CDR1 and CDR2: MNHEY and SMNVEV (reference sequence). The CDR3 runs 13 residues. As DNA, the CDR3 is TGTGCCAGCAGTTTAAGGGGGACCGGGGAGCTGTTTTTT. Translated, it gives CASSLRGTGELFF.

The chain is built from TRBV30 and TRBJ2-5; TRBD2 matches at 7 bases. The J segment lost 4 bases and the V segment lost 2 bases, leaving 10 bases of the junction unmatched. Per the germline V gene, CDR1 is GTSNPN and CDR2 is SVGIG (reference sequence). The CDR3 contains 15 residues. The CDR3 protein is CAWSPTGRVGETQYF. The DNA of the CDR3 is TGTGCCTGGAGTCCAACTGGGAGGGTGGGAGAGACCCAGTACTTC. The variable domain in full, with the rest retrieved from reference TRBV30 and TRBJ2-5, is SQTIHQWPATLVQPVGSPLSLECTVEGTSNPNLYWYRQAAGRGLQLLFYSVGIGQISSEVPQNLSASRPQDRQFILSSKKLLLSDSGFYLCAWSPTGRVGETQYFGPGTRLLVL.

This CDR3 reads CASSFVGIHEQYF. CDR3 nucleotide sequence: TGTGCCAGCAGCTTTGTAGGGATCCACGAGCAGTACTTC. The chain recombines TRBV5-5 with TRBJ2-7; the D is unclear. The ends were cut back, 2 bases at V and 5 bases at J, with 11 bases in the middle. Germline CDR1 reads SGHKS; CDR2 reads YYEKEE (reference sequence). This CDR3 is 13 amino acids long.

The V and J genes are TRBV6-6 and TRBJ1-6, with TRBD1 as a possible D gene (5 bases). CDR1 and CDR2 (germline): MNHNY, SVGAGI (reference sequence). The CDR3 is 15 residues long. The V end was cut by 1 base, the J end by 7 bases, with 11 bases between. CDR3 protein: CASSYWGGENSPLHF. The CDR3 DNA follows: TGTGCCAGCAGTTACTGGGGGGGGGAGAATTCACCCCTCCACTTT.

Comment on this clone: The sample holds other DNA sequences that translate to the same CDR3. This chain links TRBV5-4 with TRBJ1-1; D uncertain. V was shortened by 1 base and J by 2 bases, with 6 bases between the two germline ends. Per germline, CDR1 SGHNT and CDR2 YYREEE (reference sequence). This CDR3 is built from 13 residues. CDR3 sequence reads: CASSLRGNTEAFF. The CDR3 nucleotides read TGTGCCAGCAGCTTGCGGGGTAACACTGAAGCTTTCTTT. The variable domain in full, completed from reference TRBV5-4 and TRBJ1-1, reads ETGVTQSPTHLIKTRGQQVTLRCSSQSGHNTVSWYQQALGQGPQFIFQYYREEENGRGNFPPRFSGLQFPNYSSELNVNALELDDSALYLCASSLRGNTEAFFGQGTRLTVV.

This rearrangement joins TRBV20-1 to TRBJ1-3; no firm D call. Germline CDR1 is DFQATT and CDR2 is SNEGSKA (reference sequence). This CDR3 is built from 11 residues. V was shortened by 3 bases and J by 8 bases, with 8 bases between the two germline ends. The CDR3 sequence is CSARLADTIYF. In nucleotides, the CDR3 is TGCAGTGCTAGGTTGGCGGACACCATATATTTT.

CDR3 sequence: CAWRETGNTEAFF. The CDR3 DNA sequence: TGTGCCTGGAGGGAAACAGGGAACACTGAAGCTTTCTTT. The chain couples TRBV30 to TRBJ1-1; weak D call: TRBD1 (5 bases). Trimming pared 3 bases from V and 1 base from J, leaving 9 bases between. The CDR3 has 13 amino acids. Per germline, CDR1 GTSNPN and CDR2 SVGIG (reference sequence). Combining the CDR3 with reference TRBV30 and TRBJ1-1 gives the whole variable domain SQTIHQWPATLVQPVGSPLSLECTVEGTSNPNLYWYRQAAGRGLQLLFYSVGIGQISSEVPQNLSASRPQDRQFILSSKKLLLSDSGFYLCAWRETGNTEAFFGQGTRLTVV.

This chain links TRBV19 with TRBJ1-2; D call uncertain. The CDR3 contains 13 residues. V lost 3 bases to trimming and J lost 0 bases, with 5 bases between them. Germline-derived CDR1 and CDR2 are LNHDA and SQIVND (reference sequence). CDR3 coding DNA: TGTGCCAGTAGTATCGGAACTAACTATGGCTACACCTTC. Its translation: CASSIGTNYGYTF.

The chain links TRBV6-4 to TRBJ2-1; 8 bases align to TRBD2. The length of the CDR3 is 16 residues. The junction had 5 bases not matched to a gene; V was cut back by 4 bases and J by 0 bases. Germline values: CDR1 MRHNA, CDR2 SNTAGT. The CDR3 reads CASSAGGTSSYNEQFF. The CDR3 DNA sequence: TGTGCCAGCAGTGCCGGGGGGACTAGCTCCTACAATGAGCAGTTCTTC.

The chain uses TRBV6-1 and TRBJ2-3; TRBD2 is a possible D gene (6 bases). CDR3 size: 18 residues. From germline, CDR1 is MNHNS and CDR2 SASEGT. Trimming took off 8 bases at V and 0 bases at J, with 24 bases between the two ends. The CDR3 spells CASGGGLRGVTSTDTQYF. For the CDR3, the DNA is TGTGCCAGCGGTGGGGGACTCCGAGGGGTTACTAGCACAGATACGCAGTATTTT.

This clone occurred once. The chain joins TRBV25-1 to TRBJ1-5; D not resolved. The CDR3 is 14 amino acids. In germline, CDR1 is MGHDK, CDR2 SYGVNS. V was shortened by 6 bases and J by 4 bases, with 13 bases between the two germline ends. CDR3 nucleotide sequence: TGTGCCAGCAGCCCGGCGGGTCGGAATCAGCCCCAGCATTTT. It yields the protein CASSPAGRNQPQHF.

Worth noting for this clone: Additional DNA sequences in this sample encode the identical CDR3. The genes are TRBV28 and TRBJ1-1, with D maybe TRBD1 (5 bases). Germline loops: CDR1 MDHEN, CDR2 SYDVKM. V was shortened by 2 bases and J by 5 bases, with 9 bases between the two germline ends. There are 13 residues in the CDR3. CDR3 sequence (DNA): TGTGCCAGCAGTTTAGGCAGGGAGACTGAAGCTTTCTTT. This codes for CASSLGRETEAFF.

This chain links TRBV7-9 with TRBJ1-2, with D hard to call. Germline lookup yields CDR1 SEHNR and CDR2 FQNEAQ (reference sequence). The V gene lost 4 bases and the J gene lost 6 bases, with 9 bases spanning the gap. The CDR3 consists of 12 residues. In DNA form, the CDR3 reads TGTGCCAGCAGCTGGAGCGGAGATGGCTACACCTTC. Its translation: CASSWSGDGYTF.

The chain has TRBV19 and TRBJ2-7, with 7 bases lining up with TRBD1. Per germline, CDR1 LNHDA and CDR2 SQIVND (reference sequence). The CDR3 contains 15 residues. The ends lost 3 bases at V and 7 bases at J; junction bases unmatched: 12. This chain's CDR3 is CASSIPGQPGKEQYF. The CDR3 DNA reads TGTGCCAGTAGTATCCCGGGACAGCCCGGAAAAGAGCAGTACTTC.

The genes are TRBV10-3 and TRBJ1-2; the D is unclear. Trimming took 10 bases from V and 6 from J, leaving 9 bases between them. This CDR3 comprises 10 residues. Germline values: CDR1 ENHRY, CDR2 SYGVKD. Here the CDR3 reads CATNGNGYTF. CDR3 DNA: TGTGCCACAAACGGGAATGGCTACACCTTC.

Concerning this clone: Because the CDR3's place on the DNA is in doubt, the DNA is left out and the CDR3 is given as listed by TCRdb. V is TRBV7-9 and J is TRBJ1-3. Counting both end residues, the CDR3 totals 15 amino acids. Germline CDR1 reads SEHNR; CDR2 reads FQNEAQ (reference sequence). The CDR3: CASSAEGEGLTPYIF.